This TCR beta chain emerged from a study of blood T cell repertoires in COVID-19. Turning to the study itself: Material from acute and convalescent COVID-19 was sourced from the United States, Italy and Spain.

Original methodology: Reference gene primer amplification gave nucleated cell count estimates. Sequenced by immunoSEQ multiplex PCR; TCRdb stores in-frame clones only, minus some. V, J and clone size reflect that table, while D and trimming were determined from the DNA. The sample holds some 190,000 clones, 70% to 90% seen once. V lost 0 bases to trimming and J lost 7 bases, with 19 bases between them. CDR3 length: 16 amino acids. The sequencing input was peripheral blood. The gene calls are TRBV23-1 and TRBJ2-7, with D maybe TRBD1 (6 bases). TRBV23-1 is an open reading frame, and its role is uncertain. The sequence was collected from a woman in her thirties or forties who had recovered from COVID-19. Written as DNA, the CDR3 is TGCGCCAGCAGTCAATCCTACCTAACAGGGTCTTGGGAGCAGTACTTC. Translated, it gives CASSQSYLTGSWEQYF.